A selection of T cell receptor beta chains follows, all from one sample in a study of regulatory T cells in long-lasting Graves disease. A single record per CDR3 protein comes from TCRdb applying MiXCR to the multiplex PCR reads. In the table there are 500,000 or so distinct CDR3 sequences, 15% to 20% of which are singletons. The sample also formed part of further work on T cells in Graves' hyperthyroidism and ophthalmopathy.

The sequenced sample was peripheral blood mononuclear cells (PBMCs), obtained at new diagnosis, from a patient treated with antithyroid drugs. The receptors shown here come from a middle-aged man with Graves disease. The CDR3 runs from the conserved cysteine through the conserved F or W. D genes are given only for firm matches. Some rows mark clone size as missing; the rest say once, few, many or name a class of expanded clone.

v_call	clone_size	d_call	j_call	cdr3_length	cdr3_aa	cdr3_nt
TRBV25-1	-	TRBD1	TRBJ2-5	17	CASSEGGQPNLQETQYF	TGTGCCAGCAGTGAAGGGGGACAGCCAAACCTCCAAGAGACCCAGTACTTC
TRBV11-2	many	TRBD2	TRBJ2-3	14	CASSPAGVSPAQYF	TGTGCCAGCAGTCCAGCGGGAGTTTCCCCGGCGCAGTATTTT
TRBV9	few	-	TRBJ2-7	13	CASSVEGIYEQYF	TGTGCCAGCAGCGTAGAAGGGATTTACGAGCAGTACTTC
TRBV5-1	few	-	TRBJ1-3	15	CASSLSGGDGNTIYF	TGCGCCAGCAGCCTGAGCGGGGGCGATGGAAACACCATATATTTT
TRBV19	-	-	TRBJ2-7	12	CASSPGMGEQYF	TGTGCCAGTAGTCCAGGGATGGGCGAGCAGTACTTC
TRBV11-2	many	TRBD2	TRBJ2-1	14	CASSLSTSGNEQFF	TGTGCCAGCAGCTTATCGACTAGCGGCAATGAGCAGTTCTTC
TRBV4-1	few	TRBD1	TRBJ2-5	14	CASSQGGTAETQYF	TGCGCCAGCAGCCAAGGGGGGACAGCAGAGACCCAGTACTTC
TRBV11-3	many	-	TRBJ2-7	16	CASSLASSSPRYEQYF	TGTGCCAGCAGCTTAGCGAGTAGCAGTCCTCGGTACGAGCAGTACTTC
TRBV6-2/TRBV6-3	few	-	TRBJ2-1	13	CASSLQARDEQFF	TGTGCCAGCAGTTTACAGGCTAGGGATGAGCAGTTCTTC
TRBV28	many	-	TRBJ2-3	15	CASSYRGTSTDTQYF	TGTGCCAGCAGTTACCGGGGGACTAGCACAGATACGCAGTATTTT
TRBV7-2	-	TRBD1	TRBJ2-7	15	CASSSKDRGHYEQYF	TGTGCCAGCAGCTCAAAAGACAGGGGACACTACGAGCAGTACTTC
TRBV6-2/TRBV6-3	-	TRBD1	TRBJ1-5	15	CASSRTGAVNQPQHF	TGTGCCAGCAGTCGGACAGGGGCTGTCAATCAGCCCCAGCATTTT
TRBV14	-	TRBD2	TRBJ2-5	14	CASSLPGLAETQYF	TGTGCCAGCAGCCTACCGGGACTAGCGGAGACCCAGTACTTC
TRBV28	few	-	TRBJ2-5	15	CASNLPGLGQETQYF	TGTGCCAGCAACCTCCCGGGCCTGGGCCAAGAGACCCAGTACTTC
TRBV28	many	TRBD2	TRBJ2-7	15	CASSSLAGARYEQYF	TGTGCCAGCAGTTCTTTAGCGGGAGCTAGGTACGAGCAGTACTTC
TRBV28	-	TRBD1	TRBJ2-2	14	CASSQTGVAGELFF	TGTGCCAGCAGTCAGACAGGGGTAGCCGGGGAGCTGTTTTTT
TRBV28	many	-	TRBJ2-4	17	CASSSAHGTRVQNIQYF	TGTGCCAGCAGCTCAGCCCACGGTACTAGAGTTCAAAACATTCAGTACTTC
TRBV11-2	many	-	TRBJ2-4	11	CASSLVEIQYF	TGTGCCAGCAGCTTAGTGGAAATTCAGTACTTC
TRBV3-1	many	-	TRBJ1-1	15	CASSSPGLLRTEAFF	TGTGCCAGCAGCTCACCAGGGCTTTTGAGAACTGAAGCTTTCTTT
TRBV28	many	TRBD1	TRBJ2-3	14	CASSRDRVSGTQYF	TGTGCCAGCAGCAGAGACAGGGTGTCCGGTACGCAGTATTTT
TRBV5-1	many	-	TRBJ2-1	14	CASSSPSSYNEQFF	TGTGCCAGCAGTTCGCCCAGCTCCTACAATGAGCAGTTCTTC
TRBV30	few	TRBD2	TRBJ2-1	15	CAWRTSRSKAQEQFF	TGTGCCTGGAGGACTAGCCGGAGTAAGGCACAGGAGCAGTTCTTC
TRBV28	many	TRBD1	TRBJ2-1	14	CASTISDRANEQFF	TGTGCCAGCACCATATCGGACAGGGCCAATGAGCAGTTCTTC
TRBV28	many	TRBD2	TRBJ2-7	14	CASSLAGVSYEQYF	TGTGCCAGCAGTTTAGCGGGGGTCTCCTACGAGCAGTACTTC
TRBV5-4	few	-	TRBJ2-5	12	CASSLVSETQYF	TGTGCCAGCAGCTTGGTCAGTGAGACCCAGTACTTC
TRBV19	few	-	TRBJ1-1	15	CASSNQQGMNTEAFF	TGTGCCAGTAGTAACCAACAGGGAATGAACACTGAAGCTTTCTTT
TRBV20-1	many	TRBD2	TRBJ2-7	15	CSAMGLAGNSYEQYF	TGCAGTGCTATGGGGCTAGCGGGAAACTCCTACGAGCAGTACTTC
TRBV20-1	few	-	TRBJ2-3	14	CSANPGRARDTQYF	TGCAGTGCTAATCCCGGGAGAGCTAGAGATACGCAGTATTTT
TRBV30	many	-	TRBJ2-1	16	CALREALPSSYNEQFF	TGTGCCCTCAGGGAAGCGCTCCCTAGCTCCTACAATGAGCAGTTCTTC
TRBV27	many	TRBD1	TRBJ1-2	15	CASSIFGTGFGGYTF	TGTGCCAGCAGTATATTCGGGACAGGGTTTGGTGGCTACACCTTC
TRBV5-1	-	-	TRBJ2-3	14	CASSRNRVGDTQYF	TGCGCCAGCAGCCGCAACAGGGTAGGAGATACGCAGTATTTT
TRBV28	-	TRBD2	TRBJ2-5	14	CASSLGLAAETQYF	TGTGCCAGCAGTTTGGGACTAGCGGCGGAGACCCAGTACTTC
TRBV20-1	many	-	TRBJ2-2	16	CSARDLGGKGTGELFF	TGCAGTGCTAGAGATTTGGGGGGCAAGGGGACCGGGGAGCTGTTTTTT
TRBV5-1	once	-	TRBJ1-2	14	CASSPLDRDYGYTF	TGCGCCAGCAGCCCATTGGACAGAGACTATGGCTACACCTTC
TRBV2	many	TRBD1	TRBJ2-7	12	CASSIDRVEQYF	TGTGCCAGCAGCATCGACAGGGTCGAGCAGTACTTC
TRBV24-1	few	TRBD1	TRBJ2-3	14	CATSEQGATDTQYF	TGTGCCACCAGTGAGCAGGGGGCCACAGATACGCAGTATTTT
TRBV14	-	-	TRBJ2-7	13	CATSPLQVHEQYF	TGTGCCACCTCCCCCCTCCAGGTCCACGAGCAGTACTTC
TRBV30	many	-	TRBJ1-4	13	CAWSGTVEEKLFF	TGTGCCTGGAGTGGGACAGTTGAGGAAAAACTGTTTTTT
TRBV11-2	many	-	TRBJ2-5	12	CASSLFDETQYF	TGTGCCAGCAGCTTATTTGACGAGACCCAGTACTTC
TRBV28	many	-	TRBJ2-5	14	CASSLTAAQETQYF	TGTGCCAGCAGTTTAACGGCGGCACAAGAGACCCAGTACTTC
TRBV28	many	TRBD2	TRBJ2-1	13	CASSSLAGDEQFF	TGTGCCAGCAGTTCCTTAGCGGGAGATGAGCAGTTCTTC
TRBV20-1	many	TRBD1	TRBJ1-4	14	CSARVPQGDEKLFF	TGCAGTGCTAGAGTCCCCCAGGGGGATGAAAAACTGTTTTTT
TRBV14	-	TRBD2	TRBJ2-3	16	CASSQDASGRTDTQYF	TGTGCCAGCAGCCAAGATGCTAGCGGGAGAACAGATACGCAGTATTTT
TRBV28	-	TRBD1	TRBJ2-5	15	CASRLGTEFRETQYF	TGTGCCAGCAGACTAGGGACAGAATTCCGAGAGACCCAGTACTTC
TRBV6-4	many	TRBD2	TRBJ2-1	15	CASSATSGSMGEQFF	TGTGCCAGCAGTGCCACTAGCGGGAGCATGGGTGAGCAGTTCTTC
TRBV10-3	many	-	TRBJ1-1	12	CAIQGLNTEAFF	TGTGCCATACAAGGCCTGAACACTGAAGCTTTCTTT
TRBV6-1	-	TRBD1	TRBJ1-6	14	CASRDGQGNSPLHF	TGTGCCAGCAGGGACGGACAGGGAAATTCACCCCTCCACTTT